This T cell receptor beta chain was sequenced during a study of beta chain features in type 1 diabetes. Sorting of CD4+ naive, central memory, regulatory and stem cell-like memory cells was performed via CD45RO/CCR7/CD25/CD127/CD95/CD27. Regarding this clone: Its antigen is unknown.

Study-wide results and caveats: TCRB repertoires of naive, central memory and Treg cells appeared more similar among patients than among healthy donors. A potential PCR bias toward shorter templates would be equal in patient and control samples.

This CDR3 is built from 15 residues. TCRB transcripts that were expressed got sequenced, as all of the isolated RNA had been reverse transcribed. Roughly 3.6 million reads, on average, came from each naive, central memory and regulatory T cell sample. Assay: immunoSEQ multiplex PCR; the TCRdb copy retains only in-frame clones and omits some. The profile shows hundreds of thousands of clones, more than 9% of them singletons. The rearrangement links TRBV21-1 to TRBJ1-5; the tabulated D call, TRBD1, remains unverified against the DNA. TRBV21-1 is assigned pseudogene status. The sample consisted of naive CD4+ T cells from blood. The clonotype was recovered from a young woman in good health. The DNA of the CDR3 is TGTGCCAGCAGCAAGGGGACAGGGGGAAGACAGCCCCAGCATTTT. Protein: CASSKGTGGRQPQHF.